Following are 28 T cell receptor beta chains from one sample sequenced in a study of vaccination and CD4 T cells after COVID-19. Their antigens are not known. Described treatment: roughly nine-day PBMC culture with coronavirus spike peptide pools or control peptides (ViraFEST assay). Sequenced with the Oncomine TCR Beta short-read assay was DNA taken from cultured CD4+ T cells. A single record per CDR3 protein comes from TCRdb applying MiXCR to the PCR reads. In the table there are about 19,000 distinct CDR3 sequences, about 23% of which are singletons. The sequenced sample was cultured CD4+ T cells from blood. The source of these receptors is a human donor with COVID-19.

By sample share, this clonotype is medium-sized. The rearrangement joins TRBV30 to TRBJ2-5; 10 bases match TRBD2. V lost 4 bases, J lost 7 bases, and 9 bases stayed unmatched. Germline CDR1 and CDR2: GTSNPN and SVGIG (reference sequence). The CDR3 totals 14 residues. CDR3 residues: CAWNQRGGLGTQYF. The CDR3 DNA sequence: TGTGCCTGGAACCAGCGGGGGGGCTTGGGGACCCAGTACTTC.

The gene calls are TRBV6-1 and TRBJ1-5, with a possible D match to TRBD1 (5 bases). CDR3 size: 14 residues. Germline V gene sequence: CDR1 MNHNS, CDR2 SASEGT. Trimming removed 6 bases from V and 0 bases from J, with 9 bases in between. For the CDR3, the DNA is TGTGCCAGCAGCCCTGACAGTAGCAATCAGCCCCAGCATTTT. Its protein is CASSPDSSNQPQHF.

This rearrangement joins TRBV6-1 to TRBJ2-7, with TRBD2 identical over 9 bases. The J segment lost 6 bases and the V segment lost 1 base, leaving 7 bases of the junction unmatched. Germline V gene sequence: CDR1 MNHNS, CDR2 SASEGT. CDR3 length: 15 amino acids. The CDR3 protein is CASSEGRRGGVEQYF. In DNA form, the CDR3 reads TGTGCCAGCAGTGAAGGTCGGCGGGGGGGCGTCGAGCAGTACTTC.

This clonotype came up once. V is TRBV3-1 and J is TRBJ1-5; D perhaps matches TRBD1 (5 bases). The V end was cut by 4 bases, the J end by 4 bases, with 11 bases between. This CDR3 contains 14 residues. Germline V gene data show CDR1 as LGHDT and CDR2 as YNNKEL (reference sequence). CDR3: CASSLGRGNQPQHF. The DNA of the CDR3 is TGTGCCAGCAGCCTTGGGAGGGGTAATCAGCCCCAGCATTTT.

The chain is built from TRBV19 and TRBJ1-5; perhaps TRBD1 as D (6 bases). V was cut by 3 bases and J by 1 base, with 7 bases left in between. In germline, CDR1 is LNHDA, CDR2 SQIVND (reference sequence). This CDR3 contains 14 residues. CDR3 nucleotide sequence: TGTGCCAGTAGTATCACAGGGAGCAATCAGCCCCAGCATTTT. Protein sequence: CASSITGSNQPQHF.

This clonotype was counted a few times. The chain links TRBV27 to TRBJ1-1; TRBD1 agrees at 7 bases. CDR1 is MNHEY and CDR2 is SMNVEV in the germline V gene (reference sequence). The length of the CDR3 is 20 residues. J was trimmed by 1 base and V by 3 bases; bases with no gene match: 20. The CDR3: CASSFDAASDREEGNTEAFF. The DNA for the CDR3 is TGTGCCAGCAGTTTCGACGCCGCTTCTGACAGGGAGGAAGGGAACACTGAAGCTTTCTTT.

The chain couples TRBV9 to TRBJ2-5; TRBD1 matches at 9 bases. Trimming at V came to 4 bases and at J to 4 bases, leaving 5 bases not matched to a gene. This CDR3 is 14 amino acids long. CDR1 is SGDLS and CDR2 is YYNGEE in the germline V gene. CDR3 amino acids: CASSRRTGAETQYF. The CDR3 DNA reads TGTGCCAGCAGCCGACGGACAGGGGCAGAGACCCAGTACTTC.

The genes are TRBV12-3 or TRBV12-4 and TRBJ2-6; D may be TRBD2 (6 bases). V was trimmed by 3 bases and J by 3 bases, leaving 9 bases between them. This CDR3 contains 15 residues. The CDR3 here is CASSLGGGGANVLTF. The DNA for the CDR3 is TGTGCCAGCAGTTTGGGGGGAGGTGGGGCCAACGTCCTGACTTTC.

The chain uses TRBV9 and TRBJ1-1; 8 nucleotides agree with TRBD1. CDR3 size: 15 residues. J gave up 1 base and V 3 bases, and 5 bases lay outside the gene matches. Germline CDR1 and CDR2: SGDLS and YYNGEE. This CDR3 reads CASSAAGTGNTEAFF. DNA for the CDR3: TGTGCCAGCAGCGCGGCCGGGACAGGGAACACTGAAGCTTTCTTT.

The chain employs TRBV20-1 and TRBJ1-5; D not resolved. Per the germline V gene, CDR1 is DFQATT and CDR2 is SNEGSKA (reference sequence). Trimming pared 6 bases from V and 4 bases from J, leaving 16 bases between. The CDR3 has 14 residues. CDR3 bases: TGCAGTGCCCCCCCCGATGGGCATAATCAGCCCCAGCATTTT. Residues: CSAPPDGHNQPQHF.

A remark on this clonotype: The junction does not match germline at one end; this may be a read error. The J gene is TRBJ2-4, the V gene TRBV5-8, with TRBD1 matching over 9 bases. The germline V gene encodes CDR1 SGHTS and CDR2 YDEGEE. The CDR3 loop spans 19 amino acids. CDR3 loop: CVSSTFSDRGRYAKNIQYF. In nucleotides, the CDR3 is TGTGTCAGCAGCACGTTCTCGGACAGGGGACGATATGCCAAAAACATTCAGTACTTC.

Only a few counts were recorded for this clonotype. The chain carries TRBV20-1 and TRBJ2-2; D may correspond to TRBD1 or TRBD2 (5 bases each). V lost 4 bases and J 4 bases, leaving 13 bases between the germline ends. Germline lookup yields CDR1 DFQATT and CDR2 SNEGSKA (reference sequence). The CDR3 spans 14 residues. CDR3 DNA: TGCAGTGCTAATAGGGACCCCGCCACCGGGGAGCTGTTTTTT. Its translation: CSANRDPATGELFF.

This clonotype showed up just a few times. V is TRBV5-1 and J is TRBJ2-7, with unresolved D. The CDR3 sequence is 14 residues long. Germline-derived CDR1 and CDR2 are SGHRS and YFSETQ. V lost 5 bases and J lost 3, with 15 bases in between. In DNA, the CDR3 is TGCGCCAGCAGTCTCGCTCCCTCTAACTACGAGCAGTACTTC. Its translation: CASSLAPSNYEQYF.

This chain connects TRBV27 to TRBJ2-7; 7 positions agree with TRBD1. V lost 5 bases to trimming and J lost 4 bases; unmatched junction nucleotides: 5. The V gene's germline CDR1 is MNHEY and CDR2 SMNVEV (reference sequence). This CDR3 region has 13 residues. CDR3 sequence reads: CASSPTGRYEQYF. The CDR3, as DNA: TGTGCCAGCAGTCCGACAGGGAGATACGAGCAGTACTTC.

This clonotype was picked up a small number of times. The V call is TRBV20-1, the J call TRBJ2-3; 7 bases align to TRBD2. CDR1 DFQATT and CDR2 SNEGSKA come from the germline V gene (reference sequence). The ends lost 3 bases at V and 2 bases at J; junction bases unmatched: 8. CDR3 length: 15 amino acids. CDR3 in amino acids: CSASPLAVVTDTQYF. CDR3 DNA: TGCAGTGCTAGTCCGCTAGCGGTGGTCACAGATACGCAGTATTTT.

This clonotype was seen only a few times. The V and J genes are TRBV6-1 and TRBJ2-7; D not certain. Germline loops: CDR1 MNHNS, CDR2 SASEGT. The V end was cut by 5 bases, the J end by 2 bases, with 13 bases between. This CDR3 contains 14 residues. The CDR3 region has the DNA TGTGCCAGCAGTCAAGGACGGAAGGCCTACGAGCAGTACTTC. It codes for CASSQGRKAYEQYF.

By frequency in the sample, this clonotype is medium-sized. The chain is built from TRBV27 and TRBJ1-2; tentatively, D is TRBD1 (6 bases). Trimming took 9 bases from V and 0 from J, leaving 17 bases between them. Per the germline V gene, CDR1 is MNHEY and CDR2 is SMNVEV (reference sequence). This CDR3 is 15 amino acids long. In DNA, the CDR3 is TGTGCCAGTCGACAGGATGGGTCTCCTAACTATGGCTACACCTTC. Amino acids: CASRQDGSPNYGYTF.

CDR3 sequence: CATSEGSDTQYF. The CDR3 bases are TGTGCCACCAGTGAGGGTTCAGATACGCAGTATTTT. The rearrangement links TRBV24-1 to TRBJ2-3; D uncertain. The CDR3 sequence is 12 residues long. Per the germline V gene, CDR1 is KGHDR and CDR2 is SFDVKD. The germline V and J ends were trimmed by 4 bases and 4 bases, with 5 bases remaining between them.

The chain employs TRBV5-6 and TRBJ1-5; TRBD1 agrees at 8 bases. Germline CDR1 reads SGHDT; CDR2 reads YYEEEE. Trimming cost V 4 bases and J 3 bases; bases outside gene matches: 6. This CDR3 is built from 15 residues. CDR3 sequence (DNA): TGTGCCAGCAGCAAAGACAGGGGCGACAATCAGCCCCAGCATTTT. This translates into CASSKDRGDNQPQHF.

This clonotype has a single count. A single base separates this from a much larger clone, so it may be a read error. The genes are TRBV24-1 and TRBJ1-5; 8 bases line up with TRBD1. CDR3 length: 20 residues. Germline CDR1 reads KGHDR; CDR2 reads SFDVKD. Unmatched junction bases numbered 12, after V lost 0 bases and J lost 0 bases. The CDR3 protein is CATSDLHTSGTGNSNQPQHF. The CDR3 region has the DNA TGTGCCACCAGTGATTTGCATACTAGTGGGACAGGCAATAGCAATCAGCCCCAGCATTTT.

The chain employs TRBV6-2 or TRBV6-3 and TRBJ1-4, with 9 bases that match TRBD1. The CDR3 totals 14 residues. With V trimmed by 3 bases and J by 5 bases, 1 base remained unmatched. CDR1 MNHEY and CDR2 SVGEGT come from the germline V gene. CDR3 protein: CASSYGQGNEKLFF. DNA of the CDR3: TGTGCCAGCAGTTATGGACAGGGGAATGAAAAACTGTTTTTT.

This clonotype was counted between two and nine times. In nucleotides, the CDR3 is TGTGCCAGTAGTGTCCCGGTGGGGGCTGAAGCTTTCTTT. It yields the protein CASSVPVGAEAFF. This rearrangement joins TRBV19 to TRBJ1-1, with D possibly matching TRBD1 (5 bases). Germline lookup yields CDR1 LNHDA and CDR2 SQIVND (reference sequence). CDR3 length: 13 amino acids. Deletions cut 5 bases from V and 6 bases from J, with 13 bases between.

Of note for this clonotype: At one end, the junction sequence differs from germline, possibly due to a read error. The V gene is TRBV19, the J gene TRBJ1-6; D is ambiguous. Looked up from germline, CDR1 is LNHDA and CDR2 is SQIVND (reference sequence). The length of the CDR3 is 16 residues. The CDR3 nucleotides are TGTGCCAGTAGTATTTCGCCAGGATTGAATAATCCACCCCTCCACTTT. This codes for CASSISPGLNNPPLHF.

This chain uses TRBV20-1 with TRBJ2-3; 12 bases align to TRBD2. Trimming removed 2 bases from V and 0 bases from J; junction bases left unmatched: 3. The CDR3 spans 16 residues. CDR1 is DFQATT and CDR2 is SNEGSKA in the germline V gene (reference sequence). DNA for the CDR3: TGCAGTGCTAGATCAGGACTAGCGGGGAGCACAGATACGCAGTATTTT. This translates into CSARSGLAGSTDTQYF.

The rearrangement joins TRBV5-4 to TRBJ1-1; no firm D call. This CDR3 contains 13 residues. Trimming removed 4 bases from V and 0 bases from J, with 7 bases in between. Germline-derived CDR1 and CDR2 are SGHNT and YYREEE (reference sequence). CDR3 protein: CASSGLLNTEAFF. The CDR3 coding sequence is TGTGCCAGCAGCGGACTGTTGAACACTGAAGCTTTCTTT.

The V gene is TRBV9, the J gene TRBJ2-5, with 9 bases aligning to TRBD1. Per germline, CDR1 SGDLS and CDR2 YYNGEE. Losses at the gene ends were 4 bases for V and 3 bases for J; bases not matched to a gene: 4. This CDR3 spans 14 amino acids. The CDR3 DNA is TGTGCCAGCAGCCCCGGGACAGGGAAAGAGACCCAGTACTTC. It yields the protein CASSPGTGKETQYF.

The V call is TRBV20-1, the J call TRBJ2-3, with TRBD2 identical over 13 bases. The CDR3 runs to 14 residues. CDR1 and CDR2 (germline): DFQATT, SNEGSKA (reference sequence). With 6 bases clipped from V and 7 bases from J, the junction kept 7 bases outside the gene matches. Written as DNA, the CDR3 is TGCAGTGCGTCACTAGCGGGGGGGCCTCATACGCAGTATTTT. This encodes CSASLAGGPHTQYF.

This clonotype is large within its sample. The J gene is TRBJ1-5, the V gene TRBV6-2 or TRBV6-3; D unresolved. Germline lookup yields CDR1 MNHEY and CDR2 SVGEGT. The CDR3 is made up of 12 amino acids. V was clipped by 2 bases and J by 5 bases, with 4 bases between them. CDR3 bases: TGTGCCAGCAGTTACAGAGATCAGCCCCAGCATTTT. Encoded protein: CASSYRDQPQHF.